This TCR beta chain originates from a study of blood T cell repertoires in COVID-19. Background on the study: The origin of the acute and convalescent COVID-19 samples was the United States, Italy and Spain. Sources were T cells, B-cell-depleted T cells, or PBMCs; the material itself was cDNA or gDNA.

Germline loops: CDR1 MGHRA, CDR2 YSYEKL. The CDR3 spans 14 residues. Trimming took 1 base from V and 3 from J, leaving 9 bases between them. This clone was seen a handful of times. Per the original data handling: The authors estimated nucleated cell counts from reference gene primer amplification. Some clones are missing from TCRdb's copy, which holds only in-frame ones; the method was immunoSEQ multiplex PCR. That table furnishes V, J and clone size, whereas the DNA furnished D and trimming. The data show over 250,000 clones, about 89% seen once. This TCR was sampled from a middle-aged woman who had recovered from COVID-19. The chain combines TRBV4-1 with TRBJ1-2; D is possibly TRBD1 (5 bases). Sequencing was performed on peripheral blood. CDR3 in amino acids: CASSQVGGDYGYTF. The CDR3 bases are TGCGCCAGCAGCCAAGTCGGGGGGGACTATGGCTACACCTTC.